Sequencing of this TCR beta chain was carried out in a study of a mutant IDH1 vaccine in newly diagnosed glioma. The sample's time point: week 35, safety follow-up. A single vaccine dose contained 300 ug of mutant IDH1 20-mer peptide, and topical imiquimod was used with it. Comment on this clone: The antigen remains undetermined.

Profiled with immunoSEQ multiplex PCR; TCRdb holds only in-frame clones, not every one. Of 45,000 to 55,000 clones in the sample, around four fifths were seen once. The sequenced sample was PBMCs, obtained from a glioma patient whose treatment included an IDH1 peptide vaccine. The TCR comes from a man aged 40-50 years with glioma.

CDR3 sequence reads: CASSYSGTANQPQHF. The CDR3 coding sequence is TGTGCCAGCAGTTACTCAGGAACCGCTAATCAGCCCCAGCATTTT. The genes are TRBV6-5 and TRBJ1-5, with D unclear. Germline loops: CDR1 MNHEY, CDR2 SVGAGI. Trimming removed 0 bases from V and 4 bases from J, with 10 bases in between. CDR3 size: 15 residues.